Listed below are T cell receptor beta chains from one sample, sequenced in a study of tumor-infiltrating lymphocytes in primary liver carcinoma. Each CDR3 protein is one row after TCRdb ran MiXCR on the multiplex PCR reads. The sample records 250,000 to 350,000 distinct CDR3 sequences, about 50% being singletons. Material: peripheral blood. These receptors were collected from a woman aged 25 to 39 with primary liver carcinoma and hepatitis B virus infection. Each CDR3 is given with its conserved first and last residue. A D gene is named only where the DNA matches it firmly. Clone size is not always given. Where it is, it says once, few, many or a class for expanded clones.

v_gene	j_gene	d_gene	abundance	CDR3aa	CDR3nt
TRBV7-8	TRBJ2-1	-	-	CTSSSLGYNEQFF	TGTACCAGCAGCTCCTTGGGGTACAATGAGCAGTTCTTC
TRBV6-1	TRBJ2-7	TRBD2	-	CASSEAPSGRPSF	TGTGCCAGCAGTGAAGCGCCTAGCGGGAGGCCTAGCTTC
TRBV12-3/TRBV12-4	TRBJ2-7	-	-	CSSSLKRGGEQYF	TGTTCCAGCAGTCTGAAGAGGGGTGGGGAGCAGTACTTC
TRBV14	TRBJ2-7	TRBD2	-	CASAGSGMFHEQYF	TGTGCCAGCGCCGGTAGCGGGATGTTCCACGAGCAGTACTTC
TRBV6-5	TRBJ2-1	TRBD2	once	CANSEEAGGYNEQFF	TGTGCCAACAGTGAAGAAGCGGGAGGATACAATGAGCAGTTCTTC
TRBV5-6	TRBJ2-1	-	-	CVSSLVPVNGGWQFF	TGTGTCAGCAGCTTGGTTCCCGTAAACGGTGGATGGCAGTTCTTC
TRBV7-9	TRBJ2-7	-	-	CASSSMGDATYEQYF	TGTGCCAGCAGCTCCATGGGGGACGCCACCTACGAGCAGTACTTC
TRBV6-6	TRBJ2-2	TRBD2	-	CASSPGVAGLTGGLFF	TGTGCCAGCAGTCCCGGGGTAGCGGGATTAACCGGGGGGCTGTTTTTT
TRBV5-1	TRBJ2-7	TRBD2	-	CASSLGAGVAYEQYF	TGCGCCAGCAGCTTGGGAGCGGGAGTAGCCTACGAGCAGTACTTC
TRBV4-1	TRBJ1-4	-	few	CASSLGGGYEKLFF	TGCGCCAGCAGCCTCGGGGGGGGATACGAAAAACTGTTTTTT
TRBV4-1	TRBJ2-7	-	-	CASSRESAEYEQYF	TGCGCCAGCAGCCGCGAGTCTGCGGAGTACGAGCAGTACTTC
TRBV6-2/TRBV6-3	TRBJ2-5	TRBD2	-	CASSRGLAGPYQETQYF	TGTGCCAGCAGTAGGGGACTAGCGGGACCTTACCAAGAGACCCAGTACTTC
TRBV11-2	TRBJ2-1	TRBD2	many	CASSFRTLAGVSYNEQFF	TGTGCCAGCAGCTTTCGAACCCTAGCGGGGGTCTCCTACAATGAGCAGTTCTTC
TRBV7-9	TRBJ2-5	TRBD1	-	CASSSDRVVFQETQYF	TGTGCCAGCAGCTCGGACAGGGTGGTTTTTCAAGAGACCCAGTACTTC
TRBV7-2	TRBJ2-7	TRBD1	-	CASSLEAGGFREQYF	TGTGCCAGCAGCTTAGAGGCAGGGGGCTTTCGCGAGCAGTACTTC
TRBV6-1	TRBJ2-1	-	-	CASKVVSGYNEQFF	TGTGCCAGCAAAGTTGTTAGCGGCTACAATGAGCAGTTCTTC
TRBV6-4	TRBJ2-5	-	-	CASSDSQDREHETQYF	TGTGCCAGCAGTGACTCGCAGGACCGAGAGCACGAGACCCAGTACTTC
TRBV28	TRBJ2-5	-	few	CASSQGGEETQYF	TGTGCCAGCAGTCAGGGTGGCGAAGAGACCCAGTACTTC
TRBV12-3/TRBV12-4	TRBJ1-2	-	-	CASSPHREYGYTF	TGTGCCAGCAGCCCTCACAGGGAATATGGCTACACCTTC
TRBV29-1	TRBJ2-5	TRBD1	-	CSVELRTGAVIEYF	TGCAGCGTTGAACTTCGGACAGGGGCGGTAATTGAGTACTTC
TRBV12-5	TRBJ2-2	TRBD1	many	CASALTGGRELFF	TGTGCTAGTGCCCTTACAGGGGGCCGGGAGCTGTTTTTT
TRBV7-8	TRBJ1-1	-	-	CDSSLYGLNTEAFF	TGTGACAGCAGCTTATATGGGCTGAACACTGAAGCTTTCTTT
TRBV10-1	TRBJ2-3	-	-	CASSGQGLITDTQYF	TGCGCCAGCAGTGGGCAGGGATTGATTACAGATACGCAGTATTTT
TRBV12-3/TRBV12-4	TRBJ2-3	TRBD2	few	CASSLAGLADTDTQYF	TGTGCCAGCAGTTTAGCAGGACTAGCGGACACAGATACGCAGTATTTT
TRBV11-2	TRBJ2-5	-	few	CAGSLVGYGGDETQYF	TGTGCCGGCAGCTTGGTCGGATATGGGGGAGACGAGACCCAGTACTTC
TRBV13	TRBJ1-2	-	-	CVSRRDGRRYGYTF	TGTGTCAGCAGAAGGGACGGAAGGCGCTATGGCTACACCTTC